The clone carrying this TCR beta chain turned up a few times. The sample is drawn from a study of Graves' ophthalmopathy and Graves' hyperthyroidism. Study-level information: Stable hyperthyroidism referred to disease that showed no ophthalmopathy within 18 months of follow-up.

The TCR beta CDR3 regions underwent amplification from RNA transcripts. HTBI primers were used in a first-round RT-PCR, which preceded a second-round multiplex PCR. One entry per CDR3 protein results from TCRdb running MiXCR on the multiplex PCR reads. The sample has 580,000 or so distinct CDR3 sequences; 39% are singletons. The V gene's germline CDR1 is GTSNPN and CDR2 SVGIG (reference sequence). The CDR3 is 13 amino acids. V lost 4 bases, J lost 0 bases, and 9 bases lay in between. The sequence came from an adult man with Graves' hyperthyroidism. The specimen was peripheral blood or thyroid tissue (not recorded which). V is TRBV30 and J is TRBJ1-1; D not certain. The CDR3 coding sequence is TGTGCCTGGACGGGGAACCTGAACACTGAAGCTTTCTTT. The encoded protein is CAWTGNLNTEAFF.